The 3 T cell receptor beta chains reported below all come from one sample, sequenced in a study of blood T cell repertoires in COVID-19. Measured with immunoSEQ multiplex PCR; TCRdb has only the in-frame clones, and not every one. The profile shows roughly 270,000 clones, around 84% of them singletons. The source material was PBMCs or T cells enriched from blood (not recorded which). Receptors originate from a woman between 45 and 65 years old who had recovered from COVID-19.

The V and J genes are TRBV19 and TRBJ2-7; 9 bases line up with TRBD2. CDR1 is LNHDA, CDR2 SQIVND, per germline (reference sequence). This CDR3 is 14 amino acids long. V lost 6 bases to trimming and J lost 1 base; unmatched junction nucleotides: 4. This CDR3 reads CASSVSGGSYEQYF. The CDR3, as DNA: TGTGCCAGTAGCGTAAGCGGGGGGTCCTACGAGCAGTACTTC.

This clone was counted once. The V and J genes are TRBV30 and TRBJ2-7; 13 bases match TRBD2. V shed 3 bases and J 4 bases; nucleotides not matched to a gene: 6. Germline CDR1 and CDR2: GTSNPN and SVGIG (reference sequence). The length of the CDR3 is 15 residues. The CDR3 DNA follows: TGTGCCTGGAGCCCCGGACTAGCGGGAGTATACGAGCAGTACTTC. This sequence encodes CAWSPGLAGVYEQYF.

The J gene is TRBJ2-3, the V gene TRBV30; 7 positions match TRBD2. The germline gives CDR1 GTSNPN, CDR2 SVGIG (reference sequence). This CDR3 spans 15 amino acids. The J segment lost 0 bases and the V segment lost 3 bases, leaving 6 bases of the junction unmatched. CDR3 coding DNA: TGTGCCTGGAGGCTAGGTAGCGGGAGCACAGATACGCAGTATTTT. As protein: CAWRLGSGSTDTQYF. Full variable domain (outside the CDR3, taken from reference TRBV30 and TRBJ2-3): SQTIHQWPATLVQPVGSPLSLECTVEGTSNPNLYWYRQAAGRGLQLLFYSVGIGQISSEVPQNLSASRPQDRQFILSSKKLLLSDSGFYLCAWRLGSGSTDTQYFGPGTRLTVL.